A single sample gave rise to the 8 T cell receptor beta chains below, sequenced in a study of vaccination and CD4 T cells after COVID-19. The antigens these receptors bind are not known. Sample treatment: roughly 11-day PBMC culture with coronavirus spike peptide pools or control peptides (ViraFEST assay). Sequenced with the Oncomine TCR Beta short-read assay was DNA taken from cultured CD4+ T cells. TCRdb recomputed calls from the PCR reads with MiXCR, one row per CDR3 protein. The data contain roughly 6,800 distinct CDR3 sequences, approximately 55% of them singletons. The specimen sequenced was CD4+ T cells from blood, cultured in vitro. These receptors originate from a human donor who had recovered from COVID-19.

V and J are TRBV10-3 and TRBJ1-2; D not resolved. Germline V gene data show CDR1 as ENHRY and CDR2 as SYGVKD. Trimming left V 4 bases short and J 7 bases short, with 16 bases between. This CDR3 region has 14 residues. In nucleotides, the CDR3 is TGTGCCATCAGTGTCAGTCGGGGAGACGTTGGCTACACCTTC. Residues: CAISVSRGDVGYTF.

This clonotype is medium-sized by share. The chain carries TRBV15 and TRBJ1-1; D not certain. V lost 8 bases to trimming and J lost 4 bases, with 14 bases between them. The CDR3 covers 13 residues. CDR1 is LNHNV and CDR2 is YYDKDF in the germline V gene (reference sequence). CDR3 amino acids: CATLGEGGTEAFF. As DNA, the CDR3 is TGTGCCACCCTCGGAGAGGGTGGCACTGAAGCTTTCTTT.

As DNA, the CDR3 is TGTGCCAGCAGCCCCAGATCGAACACCGGGGAGCTGTTTTTT. Protein sequence: CASSPRSNTGELFF. This chain links TRBV6-1 with TRBJ2-2; no reliable D call. The CDR3 is made up of 14 amino acids. Between the trimmed V and J ends, which lost 6 bases and 0 bases, there was a span of 8 bases. Germline loops: CDR1 MNHNS, CDR2 SASEGT.

This clonotype occurred a few times. This chain joins TRBV18 and TRBJ1-1; no clear D gene. V lost 1 base to trimming and J lost 1 base, with 16 bases between them. Germline CDR1 KGHSH, CDR2 LQKENI. CDR3 length: 17 amino acids. The CDR3 nucleotides are TGTGCCAGCTCACCACAATTGGCAGCGGCTAAGAACACTGAAGCTTTCTTT. Protein product: CASSPQLAAAKNTEAFF.

V is TRBV19 and J is TRBJ2-1; 12 bases are shared with TRBD1. CDR3 length: 14 residues. The germline CDR1 and CDR2 sequences are LNHDA and SQIVND (reference sequence). V lost 5 bases and J lost 9; bases outside the gene matches: 5. The DNA of the CDR3 is TGTGCCAGTAGTGGCGGGACAGGGGGCGGTGAGCAGTTCTTC. It yields the protein CASSGGTGGGEQFF.

In DNA form, the CDR3 reads TGTGCCAGCAGTGAAGCGCTTCGGGGGGCTAGGCAGCCCCAGCATTTT. Encoded protein: CASSEALRGARQPQHF. The chain links TRBV6-1 to TRBJ1-5; D is perhaps TRBD1 (6 bases). The CDR3 loop spans 16 amino acids. V lost 0 bases and J lost 7, with 16 bases in between. The germline gives CDR1 MNHNS, CDR2 SASEGT.

This clonotype was seen a handful of times. The chain links TRBV19 to TRBJ1-2; tentatively, D is TRBD1 (6 bases). Germline CDR1 reads LNHDA; CDR2 reads SQIVND (reference sequence). The ends were cut back, 7 bases at V and 0 bases at J, with 15 bases in the middle. The length of the CDR3 is 15 residues. For the CDR3, the DNA is TGTGCCAGTACCAGCTCCGGGACAACTAACTATGGCTACACCTTC. Its protein product is CASTSSGTTNYGYTF.

This clonotype was observed a few times. This rearrangement joins TRBV6-2 or TRBV6-3 to TRBJ1-3; a possible D gene is TRBD1 (6 bases). The CDR3 extends over 15 amino acids. Trimming removed 2 bases from V and 2 bases from J, with 10 bases in between. The germline V gene encodes CDR1 MNHEY and CDR2 SVGEGT. The CDR3 protein is CASSYAGQTGNTIYF. The CDR3 DNA reads as TGTGCCAGCAGTTACGCGGGACAAACTGGAAACACCATATATTTT.